Listed below are T cell receptor beta chains from one sample, sequenced in a study of cytomegalovirus exposure and HLA in healthy donors. TCRdb's table, derived via immunoSEQ multiplex PCR, lists solely in-frame clones and lacks some. The sample has 130,000 to 150,000 clones, approximately 80% seen once. The sequencing input was PBMCs. These receptors came from a man between 18 and 29 years old in good health and CMV-seronegative. CDR3s include the opening cysteine and the closing phenylalanine or tryptophan. D genes are given only for firm matches. Clone size appears in some rows only: once, few, many, or a class for an expanded clone.

>TRBV11-2|.|TRBJ2-7|TRBD2
TGTGCCAGCAGTCGAGCGGGAGGATTCTACGAGCAGTACTTC
CASSRAGGFYEQYF
>TRBV6-4|.|TRBJ2-7|TRBD2
TGTGTCAGCAGGCTAGCGGGAGAGGGGAACTACGAGCAGTACTTC
CVSRLAGEGNYEQYF
>TRBV6-1|.|TRBJ2-7|TRBD1
TGTGCCAGCAGCCCCAAAGGACAGGGATACTACGAGCAGTACTTC
CASSPKGQGYYEQYF
>TRBV7-2|few|TRBJ2-7|TRBD1
TGTGCCAGCAGCTTAGGGGGACGGTCCAGGGGGTCTACCTACGAGCAGTACTTC
CASSLGGRSRGSTYEQYF
>TRBV12-2|.|TRBJ2-3|.
TGTGCAAGTCGCTTAGTATCTTATTGGGCGGGAGGGCCGACAGATACGCAGTATTTT
CASRLVSYWAGGPTDTQYF
>TRBV5-1|once|TRBJ2-7|TRBD2
TGCGCCAGCAGCTTAACGACTAGCAGAGGCTACGAGCAGTACTTC
CASSLTTSRGYEQYF
>TRBV7-9|.|TRBJ1-1|.
TGTGCCAGCAGCTTTATCGGACAGCCGAACACTGAAGCTTTCTTT
CASSFIGQPNTEAFF
>TRBV5-1|.|TRBJ1-3|.
TGCGCCAGCGGCGTAAGGTCAACTAGAGGAAACACCATATATTTT
CASGVRSTRGNTIYF
>TRBV5-4|.|TRBJ2-1|TRBD2
TGTGCCAGCAGCTCAGGGACTAGCGGGAGAGATAGCAATGAGCAGTTCTTC
CASSSGTSGRDSNEQFF
>TRBV6-5|.|TRBJ1-2|.
TGTGCCAGCAGTTACGCAGGCGAGCATAACTATGGCTACACCTTC
CASSYAGEHNYGYTF
>TRBV15|.|TRBJ2-3|TRBD2
TGTGCCACCAGCAGAGATAGCGGGGGGCGCACAGATACGCAGTATTTT
CATSRDSGGRTDTQYF
>TRBV6-4|.|TRBJ1-4|.
TGTGCCAGCTCTGGGCCTTATAATGAAAAACTGTTTTTT
CASSGPYNEKLFF
>TRBV27|.|TRBJ2-6|.
TGTGCCAGCAGTTTACTCCAGGTGGCCCCCAACTCTGGGGCCAACGTCCTGACTTTC
CASSLLQVAPNSGANVLTF
>TRBV5-1|.|TRBJ2-7|.
TGCGCCAGCAGCTTTTACAGATCCCATAATCCTGAGCAGTACTTC
CASSFYRSHNPEQYF
>TRBV28|.|TRBJ2-1|TRBD2
TGTGCCAGCAGTTGGGGACTAGCGGGATACATAAATCGGTTCTTC
CASSWGLAGYINRFF
>TRBV6-6|.|TRBJ2-2|TRBD2
TGTGCCAGCAGTTACAGAAGCGGGGGAGGCGGGGAGCTGTTTTTT
CASSYRSGGGGELFF
>TRBV6-6|few|TRBJ1-4|.
TGTGCCAGCAGTTTTGAACTTGATAATGAAAAACTGTTTTTT
CASSFELDNEKLFF
>TRBV5-6|.|TRBJ2-2|.
TGTGCCAGCAGCTTGGTCAACAGGGCATCGAACACCGGGGAGCTGTTTTTT
CASSLVNRASNTGELFF
>TRBV11-2|.|TRBJ2-7|.
TGTGCCTGTACGAGTGGGTCTGGGGGCCTATACGAGCAGTACTTC
CACTSGSGGLYEQYF
>TRBV2|.|TRBJ2-3|TRBD2
TGTGCCAGCCGGCTAGCGGGAAGCACAGATACGCAGTATTTT
CASRLAGSTDTQYF
>TRBV13|.|TRBJ2-5|TRBD2
TGTGCCAGCAGTCTCAACCCCCTACTAGCGGGGGACCCATCCAGAGAGACCCAGTACTTC
CASSLNPLLAGDPSRETQYF
>TRBV6-5|.|TRBJ1-2|TRBD1
TGTGCCAGCAGTTACTCGAGACAGGGGAACTATGGCTACACCTTC
CASSYSRQGNYGYTF
>TRBV7-8|.|TRBJ2-1|.
TGTGCCAGCAGCTTAATTAGTGAGCAGTTCTTC
CASSLISEQFF
>TRBV13|.|TRBJ2-1|TRBD2
TGTGCCAGCAGCTTAGGGGGACTAGCGGGGGTCAATGAGCAGTTCTTC
CASSLGGLAGVNEQFF
>TRBV27|once|TRBJ1-4|TRBD1
TGTGCCAGCAGTTTGGACAGGGGGCTGAGGGAAAAACTGTTTTTT
CASSLDRGLREKLFF
>TRBV11-1|.|TRBJ2-1|TRBD2
TGTGCCTCTGGGTTGGCGGGAGGTGTTGAGCAGTTCTTC
CASGLAGGVEQFF